The 12 T cell receptor beta chains in this list originate from one sample, sequenced in a study of blood T cell repertoires in COVID-19. Repertoires were generated with immunoSEQ multiplex PCR, while TCRdb's copy carries only in-frame clones and drops some. Counted here are a few hundred thousand clones, 85% occurring once; the ten biggest clones make up approximately 3.6%. The specimen sequenced was peripheral blood. The receptors derive from a woman in her late teens or twenties with acute or convalescent COVID-19.

This rearrangement joins TRBV7-9 to TRBJ2-5; 11 positions agree with TRBD2. CDR1 SEHNR and CDR2 FQNEAQ come from the germline V gene (reference sequence). The junction had 18 bases not matched to a gene; V was cut back by 5 bases and J by 7 bases. The CDR3 is made up of 18 amino acids. In nucleotides, the CDR3 is TGTGCCAGCAGCCCCCGGAGGCTAGCGGGAGGCTATGAGGGGACCCAGTACTTC. This encodes CASSPRRLAGGYEGTQYF.

V is TRBV19 and J is TRBJ2-4, with 7 bases that match TRBD2. Germline values: CDR1 LNHDA, CDR2 SQIVND (reference sequence). CDR3 length: 11 residues. After removal of 8 bases from V and 8 bases from J, the junction contained 3 bases not matched to a gene. CDR3 nucleotides: TGTGCCAGTGGGAGGGGAGACATTCAGTACTTC. This translates into CASGRGDIQYF.

This clone has just one count. V is TRBV7-2 and J is TRBJ2-7, with TRBD2 identical over 11 bases. Germline CDR1 is SGHTA and CDR2 is FQGNSA. Trimming removed 5 bases from V and 0 bases from J; junction bases left unmatched: 15. The CDR3 length is 19 residues. The CDR3 bases are TGTGCCAGCAGCCGCAGGGGTGGGGTAGCGGGAGGGTCCTCCTACGAGCAGTACTTC. It encodes CASSRRGGVAGGSSYEQYF. The full variable domain, rest sourced from reference TRBV7-2 and TRBJ2-7, is GAGVSQSPSNKVTEKGKDVELRCDPISGHTALYWYRQSLGQGLEFLIYFQGNSAPDKSGLPSDRFSAERTGGSVSTLTIQRTQQEDSAVYLCASSRRGGVAGGSSYEQYFGPGTRLTVT.

The chain links TRBV27 to TRBJ1-1, with D possibly being TRBD1 (5 bases). CDR1 is MNHEY and CDR2 is SMNVEV in the germline V gene (reference sequence). The CDR3 consists of 15 residues. Trimming removed 8 bases from V and 4 bases from J, with 20 bases in between. The CDR3 DNA is TGTGCCAGCGCGATTGGGTTCAGGGAGGTCACTGAAGCTTTCTTT. This codes for CASAIGFREVTEAFF.

This clone was counted at least ten times. The gene calls are TRBV19 and TRBJ2-7; TRBD1 matches 9 bases. Germline lookup yields CDR1 LNHDA and CDR2 SQIVND (reference sequence). Germline trimming cut 3 bases from V and 2 bases from J; bases unmatched to any gene: 5. The CDR3 sequence is 15 residues long. CDR3 sequence (DNA): TGTGCCAGTAGTATTCAACAGGGGGCCGCCTACGAGCAGTACTTC. Encoded protein: CASSIQQGAAYEQYF.

The CDR3 coding sequence is TGTGCCAGTAGTATCGGCAGGGGTGGAAACACCATATATTTT. Translating it yields CASSIGRGGNTIYF. The chain employs TRBV19 and TRBJ1-3, with D possibly TRBD1 on 6 matching bases. The CDR3 is 14 residues long. Per the germline V gene, CDR1 is LNHDA and CDR2 is SQIVND (reference sequence). V lost 3 bases and J 3 bases, leaving 9 bases between the germline ends.

To note about this clone: An end of the junction does not agree with germline; a read error may underlie this. CDR3 in DNA: TGCGCCAGCAGGGTAGACAGGGTCAATCAGCCCCAGCATTTT. Protein product: CASRVDRVNQPQHF. This chain connects TRBV28 to TRBJ1-5, with 7 bases fitting TRBD1. CDR3 length: 14 residues. The germline V gene has CDR1 MDHEN and CDR2 SYDVKM. Complete variable domain (other parts from reference TRBV28 and TRBJ1-5): DVKVTQSSRYLVKRTGEKVFLECVQDMDHENMFWYRQDPGLGLRLIYFSYDVKMKEKGDIPEGYSVSREKKERFSLILESASTNQTSMYLCASRVDRVNQPQHFGDGTRLSIL.

The rearrangement joins TRBV19 to TRBJ2-7; D ambiguous. The ends were cut back, 2 bases at V and 7 bases at J, with 15 bases in the middle. This CDR3 contains 14 residues. CDR1 is LNHDA, CDR2 SQIVND, per germline (reference sequence). CDR3 protein: CASSITRHRGEQYF. The CDR3 coding sequence is TGTGCCAGTAGTATAACGAGACACCGTGGGGAGCAGTACTTC.

V gene TRBV28 combines with J gene TRBJ1-2; no clear D gene. The CDR3 runs 15 residues. CDR1 is MDHEN, CDR2 SYDVKM, per germline. V lost 5 bases and J lost 3, with 16 bases in between. CDR3 in DNA: TGTGCCAGCAGTAGACTCGGGGATCCCTACTATGGCTACACCTTC. Translating it yields CASSRLGDPYYGYTF.

The chain's CDR3 is CASGRMMQGWNTEAFF. CDR3 nucleotides: TGTGCCAGCGGTCGTATGATGCAGGGCTGGAACACTGAAGCTTTCTTT. This chain connects TRBV28 to TRBJ1-1, with D perhaps TRBD1 (5 bases). The germline CDR1 and CDR2 sequences are MDHEN and SYDVKM. V was trimmed by 8 bases and J by 1 base, leaving 20 bases between them. The CDR3 length is 16 residues. Supplemented by reference TRBV28 and TRBJ1-1, the full variable domain reads DVKVTQSSRYLVKRTGEKVFLECVQDMDHENMFWYRQDPGLGLRLIYFSYDVKMKEKGDIPEGYSVSREKKERFSLILESASTNQTSMYLCASGRMMQGWNTEAFFGQGTRLTVV.

This clone was recorded a few times. CDR3 sequence reads: CTSSPMGYTF. CDR3 coding DNA: TGCACCAGCAGCCCCATGGGCTACACCTTC. V usage is TRBV1 and J usage is TRBJ1-2; the D call TRBD1 from the table was never checked on the DNA. TRBV1 has pseudogene status. The CDR3 has 10 residues.

The chain recombines TRBV6-5 with TRBJ2-1, with TRBD2 matching 7 bases. Per the germline V gene, CDR1 is MNHEY and CDR2 is SVGAGI. This CDR3 is 12 amino acids long. V lost 6 bases and J lost 7; bases outside the gene matches: 3. CDR3 coding DNA: TGTGCCAGCAGCTACGGGGGGAATGAGCAGTTCTTC. Encoded protein: CASSYGGNEQFF.